The 13 T cell receptor beta chains below come from one sample, sequenced in a study of blood T cells in healthy people across ages. The second PCR ran about 7 to 12 cycles with a sample-barcoded 5' primer and J-beta primers. TCRdb re-called the 5' RACE reads with MiXCR, one entry per CDR3 protein. Counted here are 1.5 million to 2 million distinct CDR3 sequences, roughly 27% occurring once; the ten biggest clones make up 7% to 9%. The material sequenced was blood. These receptors all come from a woman aged 25 to 39 in good health.

This clonotype appeared a few times. This chain links TRBV5-1 with TRBJ2-1; D is perhaps TRBD2 (5 bases). V lost 5 bases and J 10 bases, leaving 16 bases between the germline ends. Germline CDR1 is SGHRS and CDR2 is YFSETQ. The CDR3 runs 13 residues. In nucleotides, the CDR3 is TGCGCCAGCAGACCCAGGAACGACTACGAGCAGTTCTTC. The encoded protein is CASRPRNDYEQFF.

CDR3 nucleotide sequence: TGTGCTAGTGGTTCCCCCTTAGCGGGGGGTGCCACAGATACGCAGTATTTT. Amino acids: CASGSPLAGGATDTQYF. The V gene is TRBV12-5, the J gene TRBJ2-3, with 10 bases that match TRBD2. CDR3 size: 17 residues. CDR1 is LGHNT and CDR2 is FRNRAP in the germline V gene. Trimming removed 4 bases from V and 2 bases from J; junction bases left unmatched: 9.

This clonotype came up a few times. V gene TRBV12-3 or TRBV12-4 combines with J gene TRBJ2-1; D perhaps matches TRBD2 (5 bases). CDR3 length: 13 residues. V was cut by 3 bases and J by 9 bases, with 12 bases left in between. CDR3 DNA sequence: TGTGCCAGCAGTTTGTACGAGGGCGGTGAGCAGTTCTTC. This gives the protein CASSLYEGGEQFF.

This clonotype has just a few counts. An end of the junction differs from the germline gene, which may be a read error. The rearrangement links TRBV6-5 to TRBJ1-6; 8 bases are a match to TRBD1. The germline CDR1 and CDR2 sequences are MNHEY and SVGAGI. The CDR3 consists of 16 residues. The CDR3 here is CASSRVGQGRNSPLHF. CDR3 bases: TGTGCCAGCAGCCGCGTTGGACAGGGAAGAAATTCACCTCTCCACTTT.

V and J are TRBV7-2 and TRBJ2-7; D is perhaps TRBD2 (5 bases). The length of the CDR3 is 16 residues. Germline V lookup: CDR1 SGHTA, CDR2 FQGNSA. V lost 7 bases to trimming and J lost 10 bases, with 29 bases between them. CDR3 DNA: TGTGCCAGCAACCTACGCCCAAACCCTCCGGGGAGCGTCCAGTACTTC. It yields the protein CASNLRPNPPGSVQYF.

This chain uses TRBV18 with TRBJ2-1; D may be TRBD1 or TRBD2 (5 bases each). CDR1 is KGHSH and CDR2 is LQKENI in the germline V gene. The CDR3 totals 15 residues. V was cut by 3 bases and J by 10 bases, with 19 bases left in between. The CDR3 sequence: CASSPGWGSLLEQFF. The DNA of the CDR3 is TGTGCCAGCTCACCCGGGTGGGGGAGCCTACTCGAGCAGTTCTTC.

This clonotype was recorded only once. CDR3 protein: CASIRSPGTGNNYGYTF. DNA of the CDR3: TGTGCCAGTATCCGAAGTCCAGGGACAGGGAATAACTATGGCTACACCTTC. J is TRBJ1-2 and V is TRBV19; the match to TRBD1 covers 9 bases. With V trimmed by 7 bases and J by 1 base, 13 bases remained unmatched. From germline, CDR1 is LNHDA and CDR2 SQIVND (reference sequence). This CDR3 is built from 17 residues. Supplemented by reference TRBV19 and TRBJ1-2, the full variable domain reads DGGITQSPKYLFRKEGQNVTLSCEQNLNHDAMYWYRQDPGQGLRLIYYSQIVNDFQKGDIAEGYSVSREKKESFPLTVTSAQKNPTAFYLCASIRSPGTGNNYGYTFGSGTRLTVV.

The rearrangement joins TRBV4-1 to TRBJ1-1; D may be TRBD1 (5 bases). V was cut by 0 bases and J by 10 bases, with 12 bases left in between. The CDR3 has 13 amino acids. Germline-derived CDR1 and CDR2 are MGHRA and YSYEKL. The CDR3 reads CASSQDRDWGAFF. For the CDR3, the DNA is TGCGCCAGCAGCCAAGATCGGGACTGGGGAGCTTTCTTT.

The gene calls are TRBV28 and TRBJ1-2, with 9 nucleotides matching TRBD1. V shed 5 bases and J 2 bases; nucleotides not matched to a gene: 9. Germline V lookup: CDR1 MDHEN, CDR2 SYDVKM. CDR3 length: 16 residues. In DNA form, the CDR3 reads TGTGCCAGCAGTCGGGCCGGGACAGGGCGAAACTATGGCTACACCTTC. It translates to CASSRAGTGRNYGYTF.

The chain employs TRBV27 and TRBJ1-6, with D possibly TRBD1 on 5 matching bases. This CDR3 contains 15 residues. Germline CDR1 reads MNHEY; CDR2 reads SMNVEV (reference sequence). The ends were cut back, 3 bases at V and 5 bases at J, with 11 bases in the middle. DNA for the CDR3: TGTGCCAGCAGTTTCGAGGGGCGAAATAATTCACCCCTCCACTTT. Encoded protein: CASSFEGRNNSPLHF.

The rearrangement joins TRBV15 to TRBJ2-7; unclear D gene. The DNA end lines up better with TRBJ2-5; the J call may be wrong. The CDR3 has 13 amino acids. Per the germline V gene, CDR1 is LNHNV and CDR2 is YYDKDF (reference sequence). The CDR3 sequence: CATRDRIQETQYF. The CDR3 nucleotides read TGTGCCACCAGAGACCGGATCCAGGAGACCCAGTACTTC.

In the case of this clonotype: The missing conserved phenylalanine or tryptophan at the end of this CDR3 makes a read error likely. The V gene is TRBV4-2, the J gene TRBJ1-2; possible D gene TRBD1, 6 bases. This CDR3 contains 14 residues. Germline CDR1 is LGHNA and CDR2 is YNFKEQ. Trimming left V 2 bases short and J 0 bases short, with 7 bases between. In nucleotides, the CDR3 is TGTGCCAGCAGCCAAACAGGGTCTAACTATGGCTACACCGTC. Encoded protein: CASSQTGSNYGYTV.

The chain couples TRBV28 to TRBJ2-7; D not certain. The germline gives CDR1 MDHEN, CDR2 SYDVKM. The V end was cut by 11 bases, the J end by 0 bases, with 23 bases between. This CDR3 region has 16 residues. The DNA for the CDR3 is TGTGCCGGCACTCCCGCCGCGGCCGGCCACTCCTACGAGCAGTACTTC. Encoded protein: CAGTPAAAGHSYEQYF.